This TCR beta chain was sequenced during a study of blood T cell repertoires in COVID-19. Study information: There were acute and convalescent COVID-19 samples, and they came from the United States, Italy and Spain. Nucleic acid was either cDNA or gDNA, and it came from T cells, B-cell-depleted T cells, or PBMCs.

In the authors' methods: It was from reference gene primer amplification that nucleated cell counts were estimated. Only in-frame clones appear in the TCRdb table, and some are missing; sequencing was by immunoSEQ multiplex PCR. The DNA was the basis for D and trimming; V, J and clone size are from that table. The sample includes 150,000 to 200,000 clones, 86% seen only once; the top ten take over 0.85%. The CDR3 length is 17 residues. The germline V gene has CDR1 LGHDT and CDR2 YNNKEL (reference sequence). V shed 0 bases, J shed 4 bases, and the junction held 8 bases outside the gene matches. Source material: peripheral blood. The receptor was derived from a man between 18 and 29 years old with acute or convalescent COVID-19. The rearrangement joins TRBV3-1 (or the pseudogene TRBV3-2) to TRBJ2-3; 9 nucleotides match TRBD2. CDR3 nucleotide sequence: TGTGCCAGCAGCCAAGATTTGGCGGGGGGGCTCCCAGATACGCAGTATTTT. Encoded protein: CASSQDLAGGLPDTQYF.